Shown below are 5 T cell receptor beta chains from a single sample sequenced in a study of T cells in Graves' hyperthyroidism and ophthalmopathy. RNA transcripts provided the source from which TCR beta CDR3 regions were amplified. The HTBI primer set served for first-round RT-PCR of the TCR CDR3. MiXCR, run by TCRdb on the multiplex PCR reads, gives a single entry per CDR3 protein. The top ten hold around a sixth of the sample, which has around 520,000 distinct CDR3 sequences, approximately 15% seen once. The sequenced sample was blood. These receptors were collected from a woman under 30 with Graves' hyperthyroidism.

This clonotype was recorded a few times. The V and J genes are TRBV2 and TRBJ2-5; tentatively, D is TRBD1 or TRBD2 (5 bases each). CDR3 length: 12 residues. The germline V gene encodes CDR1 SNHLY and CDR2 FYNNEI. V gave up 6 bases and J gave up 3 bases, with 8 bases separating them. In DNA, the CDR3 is TGTGCCAGCAGCCGGGACGAAGAGACCCAGTACTTC. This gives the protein CASSRDEETQYF.

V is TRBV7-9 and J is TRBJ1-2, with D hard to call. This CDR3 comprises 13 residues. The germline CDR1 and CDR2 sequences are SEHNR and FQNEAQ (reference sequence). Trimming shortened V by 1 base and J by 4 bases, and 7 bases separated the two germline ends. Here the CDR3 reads CASSLVASYGYTF. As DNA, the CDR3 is TGTGCCAGCAGCTTAGTGGCGTCCTATGGCTACACCTTC.

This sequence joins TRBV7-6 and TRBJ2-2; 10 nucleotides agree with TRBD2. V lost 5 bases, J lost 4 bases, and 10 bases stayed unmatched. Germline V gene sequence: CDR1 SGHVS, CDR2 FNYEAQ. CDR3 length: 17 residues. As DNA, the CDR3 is TGTGCCAGCAGCACGCGCCTAGCGGGAGAGCGCACCGGGGAGCTGTTTTTT. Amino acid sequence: CASSTRLAGERTGELFF.

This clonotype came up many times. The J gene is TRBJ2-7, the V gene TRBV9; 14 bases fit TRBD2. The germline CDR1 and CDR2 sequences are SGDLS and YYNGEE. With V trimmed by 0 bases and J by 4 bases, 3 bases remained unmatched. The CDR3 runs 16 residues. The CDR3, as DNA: TGTGCCAGCAGCGTAGGAGGGACTAGCGGGAGTTACGAGCAGTACTTC. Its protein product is CASSVGGTSGSYEQYF.

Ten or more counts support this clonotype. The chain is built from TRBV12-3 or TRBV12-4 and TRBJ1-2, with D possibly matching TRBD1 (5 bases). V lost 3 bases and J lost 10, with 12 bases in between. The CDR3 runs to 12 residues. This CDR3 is CASSFRGLDYTF. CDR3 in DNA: TGTGCCAGCAGTTTTAGGGGACTTGACTACACCTTC.